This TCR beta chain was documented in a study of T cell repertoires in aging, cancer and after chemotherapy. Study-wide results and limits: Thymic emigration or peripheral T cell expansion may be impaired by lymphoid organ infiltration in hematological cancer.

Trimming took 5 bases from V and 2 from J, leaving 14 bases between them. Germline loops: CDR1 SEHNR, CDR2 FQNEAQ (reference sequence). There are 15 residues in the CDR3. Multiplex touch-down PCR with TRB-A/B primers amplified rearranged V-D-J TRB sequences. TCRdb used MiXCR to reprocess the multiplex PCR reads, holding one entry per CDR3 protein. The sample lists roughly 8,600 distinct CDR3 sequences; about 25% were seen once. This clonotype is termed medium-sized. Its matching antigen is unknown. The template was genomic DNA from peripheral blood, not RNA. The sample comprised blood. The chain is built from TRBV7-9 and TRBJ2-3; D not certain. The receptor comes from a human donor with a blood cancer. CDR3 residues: CASSRPLENTDTQYF. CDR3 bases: TGTGCCAGCAGCAGGCCCCTAGAAAACACAGATACGCAGTATTTT.